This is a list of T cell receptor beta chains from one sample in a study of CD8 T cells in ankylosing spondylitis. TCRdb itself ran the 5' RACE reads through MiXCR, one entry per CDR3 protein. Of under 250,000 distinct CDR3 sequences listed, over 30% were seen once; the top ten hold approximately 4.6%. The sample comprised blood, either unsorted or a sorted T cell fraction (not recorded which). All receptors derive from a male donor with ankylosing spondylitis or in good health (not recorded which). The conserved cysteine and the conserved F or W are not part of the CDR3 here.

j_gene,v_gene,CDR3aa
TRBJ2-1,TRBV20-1,SARDTGGSEQF
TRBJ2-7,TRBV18,ASSPVPQGYEQY
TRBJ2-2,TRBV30,AWSEGSTGELF
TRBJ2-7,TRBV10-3,AISEYGDREDPLLLEQY
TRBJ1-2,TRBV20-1,SVRAPSNYGYT
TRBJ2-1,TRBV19,ASSIQAGGHYNEQF
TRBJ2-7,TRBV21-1,ASSKAQGYEQY
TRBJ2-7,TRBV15,ATSTLPDSSYEQY
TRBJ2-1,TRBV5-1,ASSAGGSGGAYNEQF
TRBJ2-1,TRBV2,ASSEPGTGGYNEQF
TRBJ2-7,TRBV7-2,ASSSVAGGFEQY
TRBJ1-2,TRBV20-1,SARESGAYGYT
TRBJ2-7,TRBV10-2,ASSAGAGPHEQY
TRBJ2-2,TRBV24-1,ATSDISPNTGELF
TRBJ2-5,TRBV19,ASSGGLAGTQY
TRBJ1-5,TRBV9,ASSEGDSNQPQH
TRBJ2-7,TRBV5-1,ASSLGAGSNYEQY
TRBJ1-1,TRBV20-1,SARTARAF
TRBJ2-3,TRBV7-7,ASSLAGTTGDTQY
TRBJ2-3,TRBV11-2,ASSFGGYSTDTQY
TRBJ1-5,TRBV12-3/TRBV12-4,ASSWGIGQPQH
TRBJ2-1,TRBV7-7,ASTPGQGNNEQF
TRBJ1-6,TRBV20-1,SATERSSPLH
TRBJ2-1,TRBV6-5,ASSYVAGEHNEQF
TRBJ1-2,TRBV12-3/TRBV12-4,ASSRQRGYT
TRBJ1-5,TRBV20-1,SAWTGGRNGNQPQH
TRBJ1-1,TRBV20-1,SARPYTRQGGMNTEAF
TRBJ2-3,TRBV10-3,ASRPPGLAQY
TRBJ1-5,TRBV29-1,SVGGADNQPQH
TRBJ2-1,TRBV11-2,ASSKSWHEQF
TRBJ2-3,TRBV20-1,SAPHNEGAITDTQY
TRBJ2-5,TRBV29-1,SVPRDGRAIQY
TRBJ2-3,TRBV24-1,ATSDGQGRTDTQY
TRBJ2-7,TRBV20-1,SSGYPTTMEQY
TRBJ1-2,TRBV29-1,SAVGQTPNYGYT
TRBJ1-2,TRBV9,ASSVGQDNGYT
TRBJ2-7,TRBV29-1,SVEDWTEPYEQY
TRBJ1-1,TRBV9,ASSGPLGGPTTEAF
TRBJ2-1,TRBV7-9,ASSSGQRGEQF
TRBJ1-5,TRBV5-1,ASSFGPGVGQPQH
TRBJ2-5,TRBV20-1,SARVFDRVGEETQY
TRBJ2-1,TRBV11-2,ASSSAGQSYNEQF
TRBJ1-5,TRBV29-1,SVVDGSQPQH
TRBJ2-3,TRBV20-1,SARAGGLTDTQY
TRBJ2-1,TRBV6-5,ASSYTGGYNEQF
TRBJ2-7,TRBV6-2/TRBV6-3,ASRRLGSSYEQY
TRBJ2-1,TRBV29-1,SVELSYNEQF
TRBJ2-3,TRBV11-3,ASSFASTDTQY
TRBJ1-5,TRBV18,ASSSNQGIEPQH
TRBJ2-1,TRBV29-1,SVEGLLHNEQF
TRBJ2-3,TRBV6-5,ASSYGGIGDTQY
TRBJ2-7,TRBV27,ASSPRQGGGYEQY
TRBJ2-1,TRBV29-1,SGQSNEQF
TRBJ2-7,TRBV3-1,ASGQSHEQY